The 20 T cell receptor beta chains below all came from one sample that was sequenced in a study of shared clonotypes between healthy human individuals. Some clones are missing from TCRdb's copy, which holds only in-frame ones; the method was immunoSEQ multiplex PCR. The profile shows about 2.4 million clones, roughly 93% of them singletons. Sequenced sample: naive CD4+ T cells from PBMCs. Subset given: CD45RA+ positively selected. Receptors were obtained from a man aged 18 to 30 in good health. Some clones in this sample may be carry-over from other donors' samples.

The sample holds one count of this clone. J is TRBJ1-4 and V is TRBV11-2, with D maybe TRBD1 (6 bases). V lost 2 bases to trimming and J lost 3 bases, with 13 bases between them. The length of the CDR3 is 16 residues. The germline gives CDR1 SGHAT, CDR2 FQNNGV. CDR3 protein: CASSLLSDRPNEKLFF. CDR3 bases: TGTGCCAGCAGCTTATTATCGGACAGACCTAATGAAAAACTGTTTTTT.

The genes are TRBV5-1 and TRBJ1-1; no definite D call. V was cut by 4 bases and J by 6 bases, with 16 bases left in between. This CDR3 has 14 amino acids. The germline V gene has CDR1 SGHRS and CDR2 YFSETQ. The CDR3 region is CASSSSRAPPEAFF. The CDR3 DNA is TGCGCCAGCAGCAGTTCTCGGGCCCCCCCTGAAGCTTTCTTT.

The chain is built from TRBV7-9 and TRBJ1-3; D ambiguous. Germline V gene lookup returns CDR1 SEHNR and CDR2 FQNEAQ (reference sequence). This CDR3 region has 15 residues. CDR3 amino acids: CAATFGDRARRTIYF. DNA of the CDR3: TGTGCAGCGACTTTTGGGGATCGAGCCCGGAGGACCATATATTTT.

In regard to this clone: The sample has other DNA sequences that encode this CDR3 too. This chain links TRBV5-1 with TRBJ2-7, with 11 positions matching TRBD2. V was pared by 5 bases and J by 0 bases, with 4 bases of the junction left unmatched. Germline CDR1 is SGHRS and CDR2 is YFSETQ. The CDR3 is 15 amino acids. CDR3 amino acids: CASSLAGGGSYEQYF. The CDR3 DNA sequence: TGCGCCAGCAGTCTAGCGGGAGGAGGCTCCTACGAGCAGTACTTC.

V and J are TRBV21-1 and TRBJ2-7; TRBD1 is the table's D call, not checked against the DNA. TRBV21-1 is marked as a pseudogene. The CDR3 totals 15 residues. CDR3 DNA sequence: TGTGCCAGCAGCATAAGGACAGGTCTACCCTACGAGCAGTACTTC. Translating it yields CASSIRTGLPYEQYF.

This clone turned up a few times. The CDR3 sequence is CASSIRRDRVVLNTF. The CDR3 nucleotides read TGCGCCAGCAGCATCAGGCGGGACAGGGTTGTGTTGAACACCTTC. The chain has TRBV10-1 and TRBJ1-2; 9 bases align to TRBD1. From germline, CDR1 is WNHNN and CDR2 SYGVQD (reference sequence). This CDR3 spans 15 amino acids. The V gene end was trimmed by 6 bases and the J gene end by 12 bases; junction bases not matched to a gene: 17.

The chain is built from TRBV28 and TRBJ2-7; D is ambiguous. The CDR3 extends over 13 amino acids. CDR1 MDHEN and CDR2 SYDVKM come from the germline V gene. Trimming left V 5 bases short and J 6 bases short, with 14 bases between. Written as DNA, the CDR3 is TGTGCCAGCAGTCTTTTTTTACTCTCCGAGCAGTACTTC. Translated: CASSLFLLSEQYF.

In nucleotides, the CDR3 is TGTGCCAGCAGTGAAGTCGGCGGGAGTTCAACCGGGGAGCTGTTTTTT. Protein product: CASSEVGGSSTGELFF. The V call is TRBV2, the J call TRBJ2-2, with 7 positions matching TRBD2. The germline V gene has CDR1 SNHLY and CDR2 FYNNEI. The CDR3 is 16 residues long. Germline trimming cut 1 base from V and 5 bases from J; bases unmatched to any gene: 7.

CDR3 DNA sequence: TGTGCCAGCACGGGGGTGGGGGGCACCTACGAGCAGTACTTC. Its protein product is CASTGVGGTYEQYF. The chain couples TRBV2 to TRBJ2-7; D could derive from TRBD1 or TRBD2 (6 bases each). Between the trimmed V and J ends, which lost 7 bases and 2 bases, there was a span of 15 bases. The germline gives CDR1 SNHLY, CDR2 FYNNEI. The CDR3 is 14 residues long. Supplemented by reference TRBV2 and TRBJ2-7, the full variable domain reads EPEVTQTPSHQVTQMGQEVILRCVPISNHLYFYWYRQILGQKVEFLVSFYNNEISEKSEIFDDQFSVERPDGSNFTLKIRSTKLEDSAMYFCASTGVGGTYEQYFGPGTRLTVT.

The sample holds one count of this clone. The chain uses TRBV7-2 and TRBJ1-1; possibly TRBD1 for D (5 bases). The CDR3 consists of 15 residues. Trimming left V 5 bases short and J 5 bases short, with 18 bases between. CDR1 is SGHTA, CDR2 FQGNSA, per germline. The CDR3 DNA sequence: TGTGCCAGCAGCCCAGAGGCAGGGCGGCGAACTGAAGCTTTCTTT. Its translation: CASSPEAGRRTEAFF.

This sequence joins TRBV15 and TRBJ1-3; D is possibly TRBD1 (5 bases). This CDR3 comprises 18 residues. Germline-derived CDR1 and CDR2 are LNHNV and YYDKDF (reference sequence). V lost 0 bases and J lost 0, with 15 bases in between. The CDR3 sequence: CATSRDKDGTSSGNTIYF. As DNA, the CDR3 is TGTGCCACCAGCAGAGATAAGGACGGGACGAGCTCTGGAAACACCATATATTTT.

This clone was recorded only once. This chain connects TRBV18 to TRBJ2-1; unclear D gene. Trimming took off 3 bases at V and 4 bases at J, with 10 bases between the two ends. Germline loops: CDR1 KGHSH, CDR2 LQKENI. The CDR3 runs to 14 residues. CDR3 protein: CASSPSTQYNEQFF. DNA for the CDR3: TGTGCCAGCTCACCCTCGACCCAGTACAATGAGCAGTTCTTC.

The J gene is TRBJ2-1, the V gene TRBV4-1; weak D call: TRBD2 (5 bases). The CDR3 is made up of 15 amino acids. Germline CDR1 and CDR2: MGHRA and YSYEKL. V was shortened by 8 bases and J by 0 bases, with 14 bases between the two germline ends. Here the CDR3 reads CASRRGPSSYNEQFF. CDR3 nucleotide sequence: TGCGCCAGCCGTCGAGGGCCGAGCTCCTACAATGAGCAGTTCTTC.

This chain connects TRBV5-4 to TRBJ1-2; 7 bases are shared with TRBD1. Germline V gene sequence: CDR1 SGHNT, CDR2 YYREEE (reference sequence). The CDR3 spans 17 residues. The V gene end was trimmed by 1 base and the J gene end by 0 bases; junction bases not matched to a gene: 9. This CDR3 reads CASSLFGTENTNYGYTF. Here the CDR3 DNA reads TGTGCCAGCAGCTTGTTCGGGACAGAGAATACTAACTATGGCTACACCTTC.

This clone has a single count. Other DNA sequences within the sample encode an identical CDR3. The J gene is TRBJ2-2, the V gene TRBV5-1, with D unclear. Germline V gene sequence: CDR1 SGHRS, CDR2 YFSETQ. This CDR3 is built from 14 residues. Trimming cost V 3 bases and J 1 base, with 7 bases left between them. The CDR3 nucleotides read TGCGCCAGCAGCTCAGGACGGAACACCGGGGAGCTGTTTTTT. Translation gives CASSSGRNTGELFF.

The chain uses TRBV19 and TRBJ2-7; D is possibly TRBD1 or TRBD2 (5 bases each). Germline CDR1 reads LNHDA; CDR2 reads SQIVND (reference sequence). CDR3 size: 15 residues. Trimming stripped 7 bases from V and 0 bases from J, with 16 bases between. In DNA form, the CDR3 reads TGTGCCAGTAAACTGGGGGAAGGGAGCTCCTACGAGCAGTACTTC. It encodes CASKLGEGSSYEQYF.

This clone was found once. Other DNA sequences in the sample encode the same CDR3. The V call is TRBV30, the J call TRBJ2-1; 11 bases agree with TRBD1. Looked up from germline, CDR1 is GTSNPN and CDR2 is SVGIG (reference sequence). This CDR3 comprises 15 residues. The V and J ends lost 2 bases and 7 bases, in that order; junction bases with no gene match: 7. The CDR3 sequence: CAWSPGQGARNEQFF. In DNA form, the CDR3 reads TGTGCCTGGAGTCCCGGACAGGGGGCGCGAAATGAGCAGTTCTTC.

V usage is TRBV5-1 and J usage is TRBJ2-5; D is undetermined. The CDR3 loop spans 13 amino acids. CDR1 is SGHRS and CDR2 is YFSETQ in the germline V gene. The V end lost 5 bases, the J end lost 1 base, and 9 bases lay between the germline ends. CDR3 nucleotides: TGCGCCAGCAGGTGGAGCCCCCAAGAGACCCAGTACTTC. Translated: CASRWSPQETQYF.

This clone was observed once. The chain joins TRBV6-1 to TRBJ1-5, with a tentative D call TRBD1 (5 bases). This CDR3 contains 14 residues. Per germline, CDR1 MNHNS and CDR2 SASEGT. V lost 6 bases, J lost 1 base, and 10 bases lay in between. CDR3 amino acids: CASSPKGSNQPQHF. The CDR3 DNA reads TGTGCCAGCAGCCCGAAGGGGAGCAATCAGCCCCAGCATTTT.

This chain links TRBV5-1 with TRBJ2-5; TRBD2 matches at 16 bases. Trimming took 4 bases from V and 5 from J; bases not matched to a gene: 14. This CDR3 is 19 amino acids long. Germline V gene sequence: CDR1 SGHRS, CDR2 YFSETQ. The CDR3, as DNA: TGCGCCAGCAGCGGTTCAACCGGGACTAGCGGGAGGGCCTGGGAGACCCAGTACTTC. Translation: CASSGSTGTSGRAWETQYF.